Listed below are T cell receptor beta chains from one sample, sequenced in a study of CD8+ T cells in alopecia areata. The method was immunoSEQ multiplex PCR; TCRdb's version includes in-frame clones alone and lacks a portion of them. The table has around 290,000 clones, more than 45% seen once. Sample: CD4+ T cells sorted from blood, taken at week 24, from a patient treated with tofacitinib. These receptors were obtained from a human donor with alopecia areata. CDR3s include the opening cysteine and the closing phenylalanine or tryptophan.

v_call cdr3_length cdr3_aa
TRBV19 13 CASSSTQGAGYTF
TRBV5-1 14 CASSVWDLQETQYF
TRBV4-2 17 CASSQDLTETGREKLFF
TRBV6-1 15 CASSDVTSGANVLTF
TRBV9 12 CASSGVNTEAFF
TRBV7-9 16 CASSYWGTSGANEQFF
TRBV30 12 CAWSGTNQPQHF
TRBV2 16 CATKSGTGIPYNEQFF
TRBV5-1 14 CASSLDRVRGEQFF
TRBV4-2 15 CASSQDAGRNTEAFF
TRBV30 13 CAWSLQATYEQYF
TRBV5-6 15 CASSRWTGDSYEQYF
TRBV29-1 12 CSVDRLANEQFF
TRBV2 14 CASSEVLRRNEQFF
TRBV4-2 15 CASSHYQGGKETQYF
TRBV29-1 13 CSVGLTGGYEQYF
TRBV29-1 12 CSVQGASATQYF
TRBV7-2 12 CASSLVQNGYTF
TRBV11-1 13 CATARASNEKLFF
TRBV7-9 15 CASSLAGGREETQYF
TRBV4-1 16 CASSQDGTGLYNEQFF
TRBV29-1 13 CSIRQRSYNEQFF
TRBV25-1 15 CASSESGTGVYEQYF
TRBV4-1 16 CASSHPRDRGHAEQFF
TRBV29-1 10 CSVEGRTQYF
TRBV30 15 CAWSGQSGSNQPQHF
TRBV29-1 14 CSVEARLAKNIQYF
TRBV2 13 CASSEEQRAKQYF
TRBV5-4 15 CASSPGPLASYEQYF
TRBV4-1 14 CASSQEVAKNIQYF
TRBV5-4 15 CASSSPGTAGEKLFF
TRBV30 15 CAWGPGQGENYGYTF
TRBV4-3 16 CASSQDQAGSGETQYF
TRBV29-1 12 CSVSRGGYEQYF
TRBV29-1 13 CSVYRDRAYGYTF
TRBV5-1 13 CASSLGNYNEQFF
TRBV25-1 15 CASSGTGGTSQPQHF
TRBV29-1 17 CSVERRTAGQGKYEQYF
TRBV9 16 CASSVATGTRTVEQYF
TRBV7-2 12 CASSLTHTEAFF
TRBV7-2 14 CASSRDRNTDTQYF
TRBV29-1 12 CSVAYAGNEAFF
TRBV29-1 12 CSVSGHIYGYTF
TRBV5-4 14 CASSLDGRINEQYF
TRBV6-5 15 CASSPGWDSSYEQYF
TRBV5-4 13 CASSFTGTNVLTF
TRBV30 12 CAWSAASYEQYF
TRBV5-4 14 CASSLSRSGGTQYF
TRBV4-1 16 CASSQGPQVLGQPQHF
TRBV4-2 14 CASSQNSGANVLTF
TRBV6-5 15 CASSYSRDRWETQYF
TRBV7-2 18 CASSRPKGLEAASDTQYF
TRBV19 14 CATTPGTGSNEQYF
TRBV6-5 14 CASGDRAGRDTQYF
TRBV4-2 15 CASSQAVSGNSPLHF
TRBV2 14 CASSERNSNQPQHF
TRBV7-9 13 CASSLAGGETQYF